The rows below give T cell receptor beta chains drawn from one sample of a study of blood T cell repertoires in COVID-19. Repertoires were generated with immunoSEQ multiplex PCR, while TCRdb's copy carries only in-frame clones and drops some. The sample lists around 300,000 clones; almost 90% were seen once. Sequencing was done on a sample of PBMCs or T cells enriched from blood (not recorded which). The receptors derive from a woman between 18 and 29 years old with acute COVID-19. Each CDR3 is given with its conserved first and last residue. Fields, in order: V gene, D gene, J gene, clone size, CDR3 protein, CDR3 DNA. A D gene is named only where the DNA matches it firmly. Where a row states a size, it is once, few, many or the class of an expanded clone; other rows omit it.

V gene: TRBV19
D gene: TRBD1
J gene: TRBJ2-7
clone size: few
CDR3 protein: CASSTQAGGRYEQYF
CDR3 DNA: TGTGCCAGTAGTACCCAGGCAGGGGGCCGCTACGAGCAGTACTTC

V gene: TRBV4-3
D gene: TRBD1
J gene: TRBJ2-7
clone size: .
CDR3 protein: CASSQERGQGYEQYF
CDR3 DNA: TGCGCCAGCAGCCAAGAAAGGGGGCAGGGCTACGAGCAGTACTTC

V gene: TRBV6-1
D gene: .
J gene: TRBJ1-1
clone size: .
CDR3 protein: CASSERRQLNTEAFF
CDR3 DNA: TGTGCCAGCAGTGAACGTAGACAGCTGAACACTGAAGCTTTCTTT

V gene: TRBV25-1
D gene: TRBD1
J gene: TRBJ1-1
clone size: .
CDR3 protein: CASSASGQQAFF
CDR3 DNA: TGTGCCAGCAGCGCCTCGGGACAGCAAGCTTTCTTT

V gene: TRBV24-1
D gene: .
J gene: TRBJ1-3
clone size: .
CDR3 protein: CATSEAGFGNTIYF
CDR3 DNA: TGTGCCACCAGTGAGGCAGGGTTTGGAAACACCATATATTTT

V gene: TRBV7-9
D gene: TRBD1
J gene: TRBJ2-7
clone size: .
CDR3 protein: CASSPGTVYEQYF
CDR3 DNA: TGTGCCAGCAGCCCAGGGACAGTCTACGAGCAGTACTTC

V gene: TRBV5-1
D gene: .
J gene: TRBJ2-7
clone size: few
CDR3 protein: CASSFIPATGAYEQYF
CDR3 DNA: TGCGCCAGCAGCTTCATCCCGGCGACAGGCGCCTACGAGCAGTACTTC

V gene: TRBV9
D gene: TRBD1
J gene: TRBJ1-3
clone size: .
CDR3 protein: CASSARQGPGNTIYF
CDR3 DNA: TGTGCCAGCAGCGCCAGACAGGGGCCTGGAAACACCATATATTTT

V gene: TRBV15
D gene: .
J gene: TRBJ2-3
clone size: .
CDR3 protein: CATSRGPEFNTQYF
CDR3 DNA: TGTGCCACCAGCAGAGGCCCAGAATTTAATACGCAGTATTTT

V gene: TRBV25-1
D gene: TRBD1
J gene: TRBJ2-1
clone size: .
CDR3 protein: CASSEGQLNEQFF
CDR3 DNA: TGTGCCAGCAGTGAGGGACAGCTCAATGAGCAGTTCTTC

V gene: TRBV3-1/TRBV3-2
D gene: .
J gene: TRBJ1-2
clone size: .
CDR3 protein: CASSQDRSNYGYTF
CDR3 DNA: TGTGCCAGCAGCCAAGATCGGAGTAACTATGGCTACACCTTC

V gene: TRBV5-8
D gene: TRBD2
J gene: TRBJ2-7
clone size: once
CDR3 protein: CASSFPGLNYEQYF
CDR3 DNA: TGTGCCAGCAGCTTTCCGGGACTAAACTACGAGCAGTACTTC

V gene: TRBV4-1
D gene: .
J gene: TRBJ2-5
clone size: .
CDR3 protein: CASSQDPQGEAETQYF
CDR3 DNA: TGCGCCAGCAGCCAAGATCCGCAGGGGGAGGCAGAGACCCAGTACTTC

V gene: TRBV5-1
D gene: .
J gene: TRBJ1-1
clone size: .
CDR3 protein: CASSLAGGAGEAFF
CDR3 DNA: TGCGCCAGCAGCTTGGCCGGAGGGGCGGGGGAAGCTTTCTTT

V gene: TRBV5-8
D gene: TRBD2
J gene: TRBJ2-5
clone size: .
CDR3 protein: CASRVGGSSKTQYF
CDR3 DNA: TGTGCCAGCAGGGTTGGCGGGAGCTCGAAGACCCAGTACTTC

V gene: TRBV5-1
D gene: .
J gene: TRBJ2-2
clone size: .
CDR3 protein: CASSGYPGTGELFF
CDR3 DNA: TGCGCCAGCTCAGGGTACCCGGGCACCGGGGAGCTGTTTTTT

V gene: TRBV11-2
D gene: TRBD1
J gene: TRBJ2-5
clone size: once
CDR3 protein: CASSLDSGQDQETQYF
CDR3 DNA: TGTGCCAGCAGCTTAGACTCGGGACAGGATCAAGAGACCCAGTACTTC

V gene: TRBV28
D gene: .
J gene: TRBJ1-5
clone size: .
CDR3 protein: CASSLSSEVQPQHF
CDR3 DNA: TGTGCCAGCAGTTTGAGCAGCGAGGTGCAGCCCCAGCATTTT

V gene: TRBV6-6
D gene: .
J gene: TRBJ2-6
clone size: once
CDR3 protein: CASTEASGANVLTF
CDR3 DNA: TGTGCCAGCACAGAGGCCTCTGGGGCCAACGTCCTGACTTTC

V gene: TRBV6-7
D gene: TRBD2
J gene: TRBJ2-1
clone size: .
CDR3 protein: CASRSAGTSGNRRDNEQFF
CDR3 DNA: TGTGCCAGCAGATCAGCCGGGACTAGCGGCAATAGGAGAGACAATGAGCAGTTCTTC

V gene: TRBV6-5
D gene: .
J gene: TRBJ2-7
clone size: .
CDR3 protein: CASRLDSSYEQYF
CDR3 DNA: TGTGCCAGCAGGTTGGACAGCTCCTACGAGCAGTACTTC

V gene: TRBV7-9
D gene: TRBD2
J gene: TRBJ2-1
clone size: .
CDR3 protein: CASSYRRGGRWNEQFF
CDR3 DNA: TGTGCCAGCAGCTATCGTCGCGGGGGGCGTTGGAATGAGCAGTTCTTC

V gene: TRBV15
D gene: TRBD1
J gene: TRBJ1-2
clone size: .
CDR3 protein: CATSSVGRDRGNYGYTF
CDR3 DNA: TGTGCCACCAGCAGTGTCGGCCGGGACAGGGGTAACTATGGCTACACCTTC

V gene: TRBV27
D gene: .
J gene: TRBJ2-7
clone size: .
CDR3 protein: CASSPGTASQYF
CDR3 DNA: TGTGCCAGCAGTCCGGGGACTGCCAGCCAGTACTTC

V gene: TRBV5-1
D gene: TRBD1
J gene: TRBJ1-2
clone size: few
CDR3 protein: CASSYRGQNYGYTF
CDR3 DNA: TGCGCCAGCAGCTACAGGGGGCAGAACTATGGCTACACCTTC

V gene: TRBV6-5
D gene: .
J gene: TRBJ1-1
clone size: .
CDR3 protein: CASNQGNTEAFF
CDR3 DNA: TGTGCCAGCAATCAGGGGAACACTGAAGCTTTCTTT

V gene: TRBV7-9
D gene: TRBD1
J gene: TRBJ1-2
clone size: .
CDR3 protein: CASSFRQGDYGYTF
CDR3 DNA: TGTGCCAGCAGCTTTCGACAGGGGGACTATGGCTACACCTTC

V gene: TRBV18
D gene: .
J gene: TRBJ2-7
clone size: few
CDR3 protein: CASSPEATGEQYF
CDR3 DNA: TGTGCCAGCTCACCAGAGGCGACCGGCGAGCAGTACTTC

V gene: TRBV4-1
D gene: .
J gene: TRBJ1-5
clone size: .
CDR3 protein: CASSPTRASNQPQHF
CDR3 DNA: TGCGCCAGCAGCCCGACTAGGGCAAGCAATCAGCCCCAGCATTTT

V gene: TRBV18
D gene: .
J gene: TRBJ1-5
clone size: .
CDR3 protein: CASSPRVGNQPQHF
CDR3 DNA: TGTGCCAGCTCACCTCGGGTTGGCAATCAGCCCCAGCATTTT

V gene: TRBV27
D gene: .
J gene: TRBJ2-7
clone size: .
CDR3 protein: CASSGAGADSYEQYF
CDR3 DNA: TGTGCCAGCAGTGGGGCAGGGGCGGACTCCTACGAGCAGTACTTC

V gene: TRBV29-1
D gene: .
J gene: TRBJ2-3
clone size: .
CDR3 protein: CSAPAEGTTDTQYF
CDR3 DNA: TGCAGCGCCCCGGCGGAGGGTACTACAGATACGCAGTATTTT

V gene: TRBV9
D gene: .
J gene: TRBJ1-6
clone size: .
CDR3 protein: CASSPGADSPLHF
CDR3 DNA: TGTGCCAGCAGCCCAGGGGCCGATTCACCCCTCCACTTT

V gene: TRBV9
D gene: .
J gene: TRBJ2-3
clone size: .
CDR3 protein: CASSVVAGSTDTQYF
CDR3 DNA: TGTGCCAGCAGCGTAGTTGCGGGAAGCACAGATACGCAGTATTTT

V gene: TRBV9
D gene: TRBD1
J gene: TRBJ1-2
clone size: .
CDR3 protein: CASSVGQGYGYTF
CDR3 DNA: TGTGCCAGCAGCGTAGGACAGGGGTATGGCTACACCTTC

V gene: TRBV6-5
D gene: .
J gene: TRBJ1-2
clone size: .
CDR3 protein: CASSLDRRIYGYTF
CDR3 DNA: TGTGCCAGCAGCCTGGACAGACGAATCTATGGCTACACCTTC

V gene: TRBV7-9
D gene: .
J gene: TRBJ1-5
clone size: few
CDR3 protein: CASSLLRGVGGHNQPQHF
CDR3 DNA: TGTGCCAGCAGCTTATTACGGGGGGTCGGGGGACACAATCAGCCCCAGCATTTT

V gene: TRBV7-8
D gene: .
J gene: TRBJ2-7
clone size: few
CDR3 protein: CASSLDEPGTTYEQYF
CDR3 DNA: TGTGCCAGCAGCTTAGACGAGCCAGGGACAACCTACGAGCAGTACTTC

V gene: TRBV19
D gene: .
J gene: TRBJ2-7
clone size: few
CDR3 protein: CASSPFRRQNIYEQYF
CDR3 DNA: TGTGCCAGTAGCCCGTTTCGGAGGCAGAACATCTACGAGCAGTACTTC

V gene: TRBV19
D gene: .
J gene: TRBJ1-3
clone size: .
CDR3 protein: CASSSPRGNGNTIYF
CDR3 DNA: TGTGCCAGTAGTTCACCCAGGGGTAACGGAAACACCATATATTTT

V gene: TRBV6-6
D gene: .
J gene: TRBJ2-7
clone size: .
CDR3 protein: CASSTSYEQYF
CDR3 DNA: TGTGCCAGCAGCACGAGCTACGAGCAGTACTTC

V gene: TRBV3-1/TRBV3-2
D gene: TRBD2
J gene: TRBJ2-1
clone size: .
CDR3 protein: CASRGAGELYNEQFF
CDR3 DNA: TGTGCCAGCAGAGGAGCGGGGGAACTCTACAATGAGCAGTTCTTC